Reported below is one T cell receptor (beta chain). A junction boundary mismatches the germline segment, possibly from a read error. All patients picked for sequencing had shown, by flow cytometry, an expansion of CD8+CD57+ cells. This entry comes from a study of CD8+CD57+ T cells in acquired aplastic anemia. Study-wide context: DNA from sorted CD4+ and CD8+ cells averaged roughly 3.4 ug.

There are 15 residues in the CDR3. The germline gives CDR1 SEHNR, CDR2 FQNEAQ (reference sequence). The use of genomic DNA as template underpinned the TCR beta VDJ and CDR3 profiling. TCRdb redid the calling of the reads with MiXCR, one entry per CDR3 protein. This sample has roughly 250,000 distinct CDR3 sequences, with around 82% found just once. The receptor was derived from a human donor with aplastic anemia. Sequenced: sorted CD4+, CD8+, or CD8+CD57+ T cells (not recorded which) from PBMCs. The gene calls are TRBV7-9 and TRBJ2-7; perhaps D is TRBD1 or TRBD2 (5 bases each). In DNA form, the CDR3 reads TGCGCCAGCAGCCCCGCCTTTGGGGGTCCCTACGAGCAGTACTTC. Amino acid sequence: CASSPAFGGPYEQYF.